These 7 T cell receptor beta chains were sequenced from one sample in a study of CXCR3-negative and CXCR3-positive naive CD8 T cells. Findings and caveats of the study: When CXCR3-positive naive cells were set against CXCR3-negative naive cells, the former had more hydrophobic TRB CDR3s.

cDNA libraries for TRB were generated by 5' RACE incorporating UMI labels. TCRdb reprocessed the 5' RACE reads and reports one entry per CDR3 protein, with no DNA. The sample data list around 160,000 distinct CDR3 sequences. No antigen has been identified for these receptors. Sequenced input: naive CXCR3+ CD8+ T cells from blood. Subset given: CD45RO-CCR7+CD27+CD95- naive CD8+ T cells expressing CXCR3 (TNR3+). Receptors were obtained from a human donor in good health. Some clones in this sample may be carry-over from other donors' samples.

The gene calls are TRBV29-1 and TRBJ2-6. Germline V gene sequence: CDR1 SQVTM, CDR2 ANQGSEA. The CDR3 sequence is 14 residues long. The CDR3 protein is CSVDMGNGANVLTF.

V gene TRBV29-1 combines with J gene TRBJ2-5; TCRdb calls TRBD1, which cannot be checked without DNA. Germline V gene data show CDR1 as SQVTM and CDR2 as ANQGSEA. CDR3 length equals 11 residues. The chain's CDR3 is CSASGLGTQYF.

The chain uses TRBV5-6 and TRBJ2-2. Germline loops: CDR1 SGHDT, CDR2 YYEEEE. The CDR3 loop spans 15 amino acids. CDR3 loop: CASSLGYPLAGELFF.

The rearrangement uses TRBV5-1 and TRBJ1-1; lacking DNA, the TRBD1 call made by TCRdb goes unchecked. The CDR3 is 13 residues long. The germline V gene encodes CDR1 SGHRS and CDR2 YFSETQ. Here the CDR3 reads CASSLWGYTEAFF. Full variable domain (remainder filled in from reference TRBV5-1 and TRBJ1-1): KAGVTQTPRYLIKTRGQQVTLSCSPISGHRSVSWYQQTPGQGLQFLFEYFSETQRNKGNFPGRFSGRQFSNSRSEMNVSTLELGDSALYLCASSLWGYTEAFFGQGTRLTVV.

V is TRBV27 and J is TRBJ1-2; TCRdb's D call, TRBD1, is unchecked because there is no DNA. The CDR3 loop spans 15 amino acids. CDR1 is MNHEY, CDR2 SMNVEV, per germline (reference sequence). Here the CDR3 reads CASSLGIDSPYGYTF.

The chain has TRBV29-1 and TRBJ2-5. The CDR3 is 12 amino acids. Germline CDR1 reads SQVTM; CDR2 reads ANQGSEA. CDR3 sequence reads: CSVWEPQETQYF.

This rearrangement joins TRBV5-1 to TRBJ1-1. The V gene's germline CDR1 is SGHRS and CDR2 YFSETQ. The CDR3 has 15 amino acids. CDR3 in amino acids: CASSFRATMNTEAFF.